These T cell receptor beta chains were read from a single sample in a study of T cell responses to AZD1222 COVID-19 vaccine. TCRdb keeps only in-frame clones here, not all; method: immunoSEQ multiplex PCR. The sample has some 110,000 clones, 70% to 90% seen once. Specimen: peripheral blood, collected on day 0 of MenACWY control vaccination. The receptors were sampled from an adult in good health. Both conserved end residues are part of each CDR3. D genes are given only for firm matches. Expanded clones get a size class; other rows say once, few or many, or leave the size out.

CDR3 protein,CDR3 DNA,V gene,J gene,D gene,clone size
CASSGITGASNTGELFF,TGTGCCAGCTCAGGTATTACAGGGGCGTCGAACACCGGGGAGCTGTTTTTT,TRBV18,TRBJ2-2,TRBD1,NA
CASSPQWGMNTEAFF,TGTGCCAGCAGTCCCCAGTGGGGTATGAACACTGAAGCTTTCTTT,TRBV6-5,TRBJ1-1,NA,once
CASSLLVQETQYF,TGTGCCAGCAGTTTACTAGTCCAAGAGACCCAGTACTTC,TRBV12-3/TRBV12-4,TRBJ2-5,NA,NA
CASQPYGANVLTF,TGTGCCAGCCAACCTTACGGGGCCAACGTCCTGACTTTC,TRBV7-9,TRBJ2-6,NA,NA
CASSTGAGTRSTDTQYF,TGTGCCAGCAGCACGGGGGCCGGGACTAGAAGCACAGATACGCAGTATTTT,TRBV5-8,TRBJ2-3,TRBD2,NA
CASSLSRPDRDPGELFF,TGTGCCAGCAGTTTATCGCGCCCCGACAGGGACCCCGGGGAGCTGTTTTTT,TRBV27,TRBJ2-2,TRBD1,NA
CASSDEAGGPYEQYF,TGTGCCAGCAGTGATGAGGCAGGGGGCCCCTACGAGCAGTACTTC,TRBV6-1,TRBJ2-7,TRBD1,NA
CSASQGIGEKLFF,TGCAGTGCTAGTCAGGGGATTGGGGAAAAACTGTTTTTT,TRBV20-1,TRBJ1-4,NA,once
CASSLEGFSGNTDTQYF,TGCGCCAGCAGCTTAGAGGGATTTAGCGGAAACACAGATACGCAGTATTTT,TRBV5-1,TRBJ2-3,NA,NA
CASSEAFRTF,TGTGCCAGCAGCGAAGCGTTTAGAACCTTC,TRBV3-1/TRBV3-2,TRBJ1-2,NA,once
CASSLRFSGPYEQYF,TGTGCCAGCAGCTTAAGGTTTTCGGGACCCTACGAGCAGTACTTC,TRBV3-1/TRBV3-2,TRBJ2-7,NA,NA
CASSPSGGGLGEQFF,TGTGCCAGCAGCCCAAGCGGGGGAGGACTGGGTGAGCAGTTCTTC,TRBV7-9,TRBJ2-1,TRBD2,NA
CATSGGLEANYGYTF,TGTGCCACCAGTGGGGGGCTCGAGGCGAACTATGGCTACACCTTC,TRBV24-1,TRBJ1-2,NA,once
CASSIVAGSNQPQHF,TGTGCCAGTAGTATAGTAGCGGGTAGCAATCAGCCCCAGCATTTT,TRBV19,TRBJ1-5,NA,NA
CATSRGRLAGGERQETQYF,TGTGCCACCAGCAGAGGCCGACTAGCGGGGGGGGAAAGGCAAGAGACCCAGTACTTC,TRBV15,TRBJ2-5,TRBD2,NA
CASSQSRGNTEAFF,TGTGCCAGCAGCCAATCGAGGGGAAACACTGAAGCTTTCTTT,TRBV16,TRBJ1-1,NA,NA
CASSVQQGRNQPQHF,TGTGCCAGCAGCGTGCAACAGGGAAGGAATCAGCCCCAGCATTTT,TRBV5-5,TRBJ1-5,NA,NA
CASSQGRGANIQETQYF,TGTGCCAGCAGCCAAGGGAGGGGCGCGAATATTCAGGAGACCCAGTACTTC,TRBV3-1/TRBV3-2,TRBJ2-5,NA,NA
CASSFTGFDRVSGYTF,TGTGCCAGCAGCTTTACGGGGTTTGATCGGGTTAGTGGCTACACCTTC,TRBV11-2,TRBJ1-2,NA,NA
CASSVGVGPGQETQYF,TGTGCCAGCAGCGTAGGGGTAGGCCCAGGACAAGAGACCCAGTACTTC,TRBV9,TRBJ2-5,NA,NA
CASSLARGMYEQYF,TGTGCCAGCAGCTTGGCCCGGGGGATGTACGAGCAGTACTTC,TRBV5-6,TRBJ2-7,NA,NA
CASHPRRTYNEQFF,TGTGCCAGCCACCCCCGACGGACCTACAATGAGCAGTTCTTC,TRBV27,TRBJ2-1,NA,once
CASSQDRSGAANTGELFF,TGCGCCAGCAGCCAAGATAGATCGGGGGCTGCGAACACCGGGGAGCTGTTTTTT,TRBV4-1,TRBJ2-2,NA,NA
CASGRTSVIDTQYF,TGTGCCAGCGGGAGGACTAGCGTTATAGATACGCAGTATTTT,TRBV13,TRBJ2-3,TRBD2,NA
CASSYRTGFEAFF,TGTGCCAGCAGTTACCGGACAGGATTTGAAGCTTTCTTT,TRBV6-5,TRBJ1-1,TRBD1,NA
CASSYGQQGGRSPLHF,TGTGCCAGCAGTTACGGACAACAGGGGGGTAGATCACCCCTCCACTTT,TRBV6-6,TRBJ1-6,TRBD1,NA
CASSYSTGGFYGYTF,TGCGCCAGCAGCTACTCGACAGGGGGGTTCTATGGCTACACCTTC,TRBV4-3,TRBJ1-2,TRBD1,few
CASRLRGQEGTDTQYF,TGTGCCAGCAGACTCAGGGGGCAGGAGGGCACAGATACGCAGTATTTT,TRBV21-1,TRBJ2-3,NA,NA
CASSDGQGADTQYF,TGTGCCAGCAGTGACGGACAGGGCGCAGATACGCAGTATTTT,TRBV6-4,TRBJ2-3,TRBD1,NA
CASSFADTQYF,TGTGCCAGCAGCTTTGCAGATACGCAGTATTTT,TRBV7-2,TRBJ2-3,NA,NA
CASSRNGRGSNYGYTF,TGCGCCAGCAGCCGTAACGGACGGGGATCTAACTATGGCTACACCTTC,TRBV4-1,TRBJ1-2,NA,NA
CASSPLAGVRADTQYF,TGTGCCAGCAGCCCCCTAGCGGGGGTTAGGGCAGATACGCAGTATTTT,TRBV5-6,TRBJ2-3,TRBD2,NA
CASSQDGTSNQPQHF,TGCGCCAGCAGCCAAGATGGGACGAGCAATCAGCCCCAGCATTTT,TRBV4-3,TRBJ1-5,NA,NA
CASKLGGELFF,TGTGCCAGCAAGCTCGGCGGGGAGCTGTTTTTT,TRBV12-3/TRBV12-4,TRBJ2-2,NA,NA
CASSTLLTNTGELFF,TGTGCCAGTAGTACCCTGCTGACAAACACCGGGGAGCTGTTTTTT,TRBV19,TRBJ2-2,NA,NA
CASSPTGTSGRHEQFF,TGCGCCAGCAGCCCAACCGGGACTAGCGGGAGGCATGAGCAGTTCTTC,TRBV4-1,TRBJ2-1,TRBD2,NA
CASSYFDTQNTEAFF,TGTGCCAGCAGTTACTTCGACACCCAGAACACTGAAGCTTTCTTT,TRBV6-5,TRBJ1-1,NA,few
CASSSGQAAGFQETQYF,TGCGCCAGCAGCTCGGGACAGGCCGCGGGGTTTCAAGAGACCCAGTACTTC,TRBV5-1,TRBJ2-5,TRBD1,NA
CASSQLPRPTGINQPQHF,TGCGCCAGCAGCCAGCTCCCTCGACCGACAGGGATAAATCAGCCCCAGCATTTT,TRBV4-1,TRBJ1-5,TRBD1,NA
CASSLAWTGGNTIYF,TGCGCCAGCAGCTTGGCGTGGACAGGTGGAAACACCATATATTTT,TRBV5-1,TRBJ1-3,TRBD1,NA
CASVGLRRSEAFF,TGTGCTAGTGTCGGTTTACGTCGATCTGAAGCTTTCTTT,TRBV12-5,TRBJ1-1,NA,once
CASSYGAYGYTF,TGTGCCAGCAGTTATGGGGCGTATGGCTACACCTTC,TRBV6-2/TRBV6-3,TRBJ1-2,NA,NA
CASSHPEGAPYNEQFF,TGCGCCAGCAGCCATCCGGAGGGGGCTCCCTACAATGAGCAGTTCTTC,TRBV4-1,TRBJ2-1,NA,NA
CATSRVGLYGYTF,TGTGCCACCAGCAGAGTTGGACTTTATGGCTACACCTTC,TRBV15,TRBJ1-2,NA,NA
CASSLGDRPNEKLFF,TGTGCTAGCAGCTTAGGGGACAGACCTAATGAAAAACTGTTTTTT,TRBV7-7,TRBJ1-4,TRBD1,few
CASSPRGERYEQYF,TGTGCCAGCAGCCCCCGGGGGGAAAGATACGAGCAGTACTTC,TRBV6-5,TRBJ2-7,TRBD2,NA
CASSEPDLEAFF,TGCGCCAGCAGTGAGCCGGACCTGGAAGCTTTCTTT,TRBV10-1,TRBJ1-1,NA,NA
CASRLGQGPYEQYF,TGTGCCAGCAGACTTGGACAGGGGCCCTACGAGCAGTACTTC,TRBV11-2,TRBJ2-7,TRBD1,NA
CASKGPTNEKLFF,TGTGCCAGCAAGGGTCCCACTAATGAAAAACTGTTTTTT,TRBV3-1/TRBV3-2,TRBJ1-4,NA,NA
CASSQGASGNQPQHF,TGTGCCAGCTCCCAGGGGGCAAGTGGCAATCAGCCCCAGCATTTT,TRBV2,TRBJ1-5,TRBD1,NA